The entry below describes one T cell receptor (beta chain). The source of the sample is a study of PD-1 and CTLA-4 blockade in melanoma. Trimming took 4 bases from V and 9 from J, leaving 10 bases between them. Germline V gene lookup returns CDR1 MNHEY and CDR2 SVGAGI. The CDR3 is made up of 12 amino acids. The data were produced by immunoSEQ multiplex PCR, yet TCRdb's version contains in-frame clones alone and is incomplete. The sample records roughly 30,000 clones, approximately 90% being singletons. The sample here was CD8+ T cells from peripheral blood, taken from a patient given anti-PD-1 treatment. The chain recombines TRBV6-5 with TRBJ2-4; the D gene is possibly TRBD2 (6 bases). The sequence derives from a human donor with melanoma. CDR3 region: CASSSEEGIQYF. In nucleotides, the CDR3 is TGTGCCAGCAGTTCAGAGGAGGGCATTCAGTACTTC.